This is a list of T cell receptor beta chains from one sample in a study of blood T cell repertoires in COVID-19. Profiled with immunoSEQ multiplex PCR; TCRdb holds only in-frame clones, not every one. The sample yields about 210,000 clones, 80% to 90% seen once. Source material: PBMCs or T cells enriched from blood (not recorded which). These receptors were taken from a man younger than 45 in a cohort exposed to, infected with or recovered from COVID-19 (not recorded which). The CDR3 runs from the conserved cysteine through the conserved F or W. The order of the fields is J gene, clone size, D gene, V gene, CDR3 protein, CDR3 DNA. D genes are given only for firm matches. Size is omitted from some rows. Given values are once, few, many or a class for expanded clones.

TRBJ1-5 once - TRBV27 CASSLSAGDRNQPQHF TGTGCCAGCAGTTTATCGGCGGGGGATCGAAATCAGCCCCAGCATTTT
TRBJ2-5 - TRBD1 TRBV5-5 CASSLSHRGEETQYF TGTGCCAGCAGCTTGAGCCACAGGGGGGAGGAGACCCAGTACTTC
TRBJ2-1 - TRBD2 TRBV7-9 CASSWTSGINEQFF TGTGCCAGCAGCTGGACTAGCGGGATAAATGAGCAGTTCTTC
TRBJ2-5 once - TRBV28 CASSFAGGGETQYF TGTGCCAGCAGTTTTGCAGGGGGAGGAGAGACCCAGTACTTC
TRBJ2-1 - - TRBV5-1 CASSLVTVFNEQFF TGCGCCAGCAGCTTGGTGACAGTCTTCAATGAGCAGTTCTTC
TRBJ1-1 - TRBD1 TRBV12-3/TRBV12-4 CASSSKGATEAFF TGTGCCAGCAGCTCGAAGGGGGCCACTGAAGCTTTCTTT
TRBJ1-2 - TRBD1 TRBV27 CASSLSLDRTSFYGYTF TGTGCCAGCAGTTTATCCCTGGACAGGACCTCCTTTTATGGCTACACCTTC
TRBJ2-1 - - TRBV7-9 CASSSRKSSYNEQFF TGTGCCAGCAGCTCGAGAAAGAGCTCCTACAATGAGCAGTTCTTC
TRBJ2-3 - TRBD2 TRBV2 CASRAELAGRGGTDTQYF TGTGCCAGCAGGGCCGAGCTAGCGGGAAGGGGTGGGACAGATACGCAGTATTTT
TRBJ2-7 - TRBD2 TRBV28 CASSLLTAGVFLHEQYF TGTGCCAGCAGTTTATTGACGGCGGGAGTATTTCTCCACGAGCAGTACTTC
TRBJ1-6 - - TRBV7-8 CASRDEEYSPLHF TGTGCCAGCAGGGATGAGGAATATTCACCCCTCCACTTT
TRBJ1-4 - - TRBV7-9 CASSLDGGEEKLFF TGTGCCAGCAGCTTAGACGGGGGAGAAGAAAAACTGTTTTTT
TRBJ1-2 - - TRBV13 CASSLVGRGSMGGYTF TGTGCCAGCAGCTTAGTGGGCAGGGGATCGATGGGCGGCTACACCTTC
TRBJ2-2 - TRBD1 TRBV5-8 CASSLGTGSTGELFF TGTGCCAGCAGCTTGGGGACAGGTAGTACCGGGGAGCTGTTTTTT
TRBJ1-5 - - TRBV5-1 CASSTTGQPHQPQHF TGCGCCAGCAGCACCACAGGACAGCCTCATCAGCCCCAGCATTTT
TRBJ1-2 - - TRBV11-2 CASSLGPGPYGYTF TGTGCCAGCAGCTTAGGTCCAGGTCCCTATGGCTACACCTTC
TRBJ2-1 - TRBD2 TRBV5-1 CASSLEVGRRDEQFF TGCGCCAGCAGCTTGGAGGTCGGGAGGAGAGATGAGCAGTTCTTC
TRBJ2-5 - TRBD2 TRBV9 CASGVGVSGSSGETQYF TGTGCCAGCGGCGTAGGGGTTAGCGGGAGTTCTGGTGAGACCCAGTACTTC
TRBJ1-1 - TRBD1 TRBV4-1 CASSQDRDRPFGAFF TGCGCCAGCAGCCAAGACCGGGACAGACCCTTCGGGGCTTTCTTT
TRBJ2-1 - - TRBV28 CASTLQGLSNEQFF TGTGCCAGCACCTTACAGGGTTTGTCCAATGAGCAGTTCTTC
TRBJ2-3 - - TRBV7-9 CASSLIPSVPSTDTQYF TGTGCCAGCAGCTTAATTCCATCAGTACCGTCCACAGATACGCAGTATTTT
TRBJ1-3 - - TRBV27 CASSFGLPSGNTIYF TGTGCCAGCAGTTTTGGGCTTCCCTCTGGAAACACCATATATTTT
TRBJ1-6 - TRBD1 TRBV5-6 CASSFNRGASSYNSPLHF TGTGCCAGCAGCTTCAACAGGGGCGCGAGCTCCTATAATTCACCCCTCCACTTT
TRBJ1-5 once TRBD1 TRBV6-5 CASSPRQGGQPQHF TGTGCCAGCAGTCCGCGACAGGGGGGTCAGCCCCAGCATTTT
TRBJ2-1 - - TRBV4-1 CASSQDWASDEQFF TGCGCCAGCAGCCAAGATTGGGCGTCGGATGAGCAGTTCTTC
TRBJ1-2 - - TRBV3-1/TRBV3-2 CASSPTQEDYGYTF TGTGCCAGCAGCCCGACTCAGGAGGACTATGGCTACACCTTC
TRBJ1-5 - TRBD1 TRBV18 CASSPGQGGIASNQPQHF TGTGCCAGCTCACCGGGACAGGGGGGTATTGCGAGCAATCAGCCCCAGCATTTT
TRBJ2-3 few - TRBV11-2 CASSLRGTDTQYF TGTGCCAGCAGCTTAAGGGGGACAGATACGCAGTATTTT